This TCR beta chain was observed in a study of blood T cell repertoires in COVID-19 (dated by TCRdb to about 2020). The study in broad terms: The collaborator samples originated in the United States, Italy and Spain and spanned the acute and convalescent phases of COVID-19. The material from the prospective study consisted of cDNA or gDNA derived from T cells, B-cell-depleted T cells, or PBMCs. The samples were drawn from two sources: the first 160 participants of the ongoing ImmuneRACE study, and 1,200 or so subjects contributed by 6 global collaborators. Where available, HLA class I and class II types were taken from metadata supplied by the sample provider and were not determined by assay-based typing. The dataset comprised deeply sampled blood TCRbeta repertoires from subjects exposed to, actively infected with, or recovered from COVID-19. Sample metadata almost always included a de-identified subject ID, COVID-19 status, age in years and sex. A freely available public database, intended as a resource for researchers studying the immune response to SARS-CoV-2, is where the repertoires were released.

As to this clone: What antigen it recognizes has not been identified. The record has no base qualities; no much larger clone is one base away.

The immunoSEQ Assay, a bias-controlled multiplex PCR, was used to amplify TCRbeta CDR3 regions from genomic DNA. In the source study's methods: The number of nucleated cells in each sample was estimated from the amplification of reference gene primers within the assay. Sequence reads were collapsed and filtered to measure the absolute abundance of every unique TCRbeta CDR3 rearrangement. For each sample, productive Simpson clonality was calculated by taking the square root of Simpson's diversity index across productive rearrangements. What TCRdb holds here is the immuneACCESS table cut down to in-frame rearrangements. Part of the clones is not present; checked against another copy, under half of the missing clones reflect an unresolved V gene, and the others are unexplained. The V and J calls and clone size come from that table; D and trimming were worked out from the DNA. Across this sample there are 150,000 to 200,000 clones, with more than 60% seen only once. Roughly 7.5% of the sample is held by the ten biggest clonotypes.

Each collaborating institution followed its own protocols to collect whole blood in K2EDTA tubes. For TCRbeta analysis, collaborators shipped samples as frozen whole blood, isolated PBMCs, or DNA extracted from either of those sample types. The investigation overall reported the following: How much clinical and demographic metadata was included differed by source and by participant, and the metadata was provided uncurated.

The germline V end is reduced by 2 bases and the J end by 7 bases; junction bases left unmatched: 6. Taken from cysteine to phenylalanine, the CDR3 has 15 residues. Only CDR3 DNA remains: 45 bases, in frame from the first base. Based on the germline V gene, the CDR1 and CDR2 sequences are LGHNA and YSLEER. Sequenced input: peripheral blood. In this chain, TRBV4-3 is recombined with TRBJ2-3; the central 10 bases match TRBD2. The TCR sequence derives from a man in his sixties with acute or convalescent COVID-19. The nucleotides are TGCGCCAGCAGCCAACCCAGCGGGGGGGCTAATACGCAGTATTTT. The resulting protein is CASSQPSGGANTQYF.